This passage covers 17 T cell receptor beta chains from one sample sequenced in a study of blood T cell repertoires in COVID-19. Sequenced by immunoSEQ multiplex PCR; TCRdb stores in-frame clones only, minus some. The top ten clones hold more than 9.5% of a sample with over 250,000 clones, over 75% of them seen once. The material sequenced was peripheral blood. The receptor set was obtained from a woman aged 65 to 85 with acute or convalescent COVID-19.

The chain recombines TRBV19 with TRBJ1-5; D not resolved. This CDR3 has 14 residues. CDR1 and CDR2 (germline): LNHDA, SQIVND (reference sequence). The V end lost 3 bases, the J end lost 2 bases, and 8 bases lay between the germline ends. DNA of the CDR3: TGTGCCAGTAGTATTGTCCGGGGCAATCAGCCCCAGCATTTT. Translation: CASSIVRGNQPQHF.

The V call is TRBV19, the J call TRBJ1-1; D is ambiguous. V shed 5 bases and J shed 11 bases, with 15 bases lying between them. CDR3 size: 12 residues. Germline CDR1 reads LNHDA; CDR2 reads SQIVND (reference sequence). CDR3 amino acids: CASSDTRLAAFF. The CDR3 DNA reads as TGTGCCAGTAGTGACACCAGATTGGCCGCTTTCTTT. Supplemented by reference TRBV19 and TRBJ1-1, the full variable domain reads DGGITQSPKYLFRKEGQNVTLSCEQNLNHDAMYWYRQDPGQGLRLIYYSQIVNDFQKGDIAEGYSVSREKKESFPLTVTSAQKNPTAFYLCASSDTRLAAFFGQGTRLTVV.

In its sample, this clone was seen once. The chain links TRBV10-2 to TRBJ2-5; no clear D gene. This CDR3 is 15 amino acids long. Trimming took off 3 bases at V and 4 bases at J, with 15 bases between the two ends. Germline V lookup: CDR1 WSHSY, CDR2 SAAADI. The DNA of the CDR3 is TGCGCCAGCAGTGATAGGAGAACCGCGGCAGAGACCCAGTACTTC. It specifies CASSDRRTAAETQYF.

The chain links TRBV7-8 to TRBJ2-5; tentatively, D is TRBD2 (7 bases). Germline loops: CDR1 SGHVS, CDR2 FQNEAQ. CDR3 size: 16 residues. The V end lost 5 bases, the J end lost 4 bases, and 20 bases lay between the germline ends. The CDR3, as DNA: TGTGCCAGCAGCGCCAGGGGAGCGGGGCGTGGAGAGACCCAGTACTTC. This translates into CASSARGAGRGETQYF. Looking up the rest from reference TRBV7-8 and TRBJ2-5 gives the full variable domain: GAGVSQSPRYKVAKRGQDVALRCDPISGHVSLFWYQQALGQGPEFLTYFQNEAQLDKSGLPSDRFFAERPEGSVSTLKIQRTQQEDSAVYLCASSARGAGRGETQYFGPGTRLLVL.

This chain links TRBV11-2 with TRBJ2-6; D gene uncertain. The germline V and J ends were trimmed by 2 bases and 4 bases, with 15 bases remaining between them. Germline V gene lookup returns CDR1 SGHAT and CDR2 FQNNGV. This CDR3 region has 17 residues. CDR3 bases: TGTGCCAGCAGCTTATCCCTACTTTCAGGCGGGGCCAACGTCCTGACTTTC. Its protein is CASSLSLLSGGANVLTF.

The CDR3 DNA reads as TGCGCCAGCAGCGGACAGGGGCAGAACACTGAAGCTTTCTTT. Translation: CASSGQGQNTEAFF. This chain connects TRBV5-1 to TRBJ1-1; TRBD1 agrees at 9 bases. With V trimmed by 4 bases and J by 1 base, 2 bases remained unmatched. The CDR3 has 14 residues. Germline V gives CDR1 SGHRS, CDR2 YFSETQ.

This clone was detected only once. The chain recombines TRBV19 with TRBJ1-3, with a tentative D call TRBD1 (5 bases). Germline CDR1 reads LNHDA; CDR2 reads SQIVND (reference sequence). The CDR3 consists of 16 residues. Trimming stripped 5 bases from V and 0 bases from J, with 14 bases between. The CDR3 spells CASSQTALISGNTIYF. The CDR3, as DNA: TGTGCCAGTAGTCAGACAGCGTTGATCTCTGGAAACACCATATATTTT. Drawing the rest from reference TRBV19 and TRBJ1-3, the complete variable domain is DGGITQSPKYLFRKEGQNVTLSCEQNLNHDAMYWYRQDPGQGLRLIYYSQIVNDFQKGDIAEGYSVSREKKESFPLTVTSAQKNPTAFYLCASSQTALISGNTIYFGEGSWLTVV.

The chain combines TRBV5-1 with TRBJ2-3, with 13 bases identical to TRBD2. Germline loops: CDR1 SGHRS, CDR2 YFSETQ. After removal of 4 bases from V and 6 bases from J, the junction contained 5 bases not matched to a gene. The CDR3 totals 15 residues. The DNA for the CDR3 is TGCGCCAGCAGCCCCGGACTAGCGGGGGTGGATACGCAGTATTTT. This codes for CASSPGLAGVDTQYF.

The chain employs TRBV7-4 and TRBJ1-5; 9 bases are shared with TRBD1. V was clipped by 4 bases and J by 6 bases; unmatched bases: 7. The CDR3 is made up of 15 amino acids. Germline lookup yields CDR1 SGHVT and CDR2 SQSDAQ. The CDR3 spells CASSYTGGGSQPQHF. The CDR3 DNA reads TGTGCCAGCAGCTATACAGGGGGCGGGAGTCAGCCCCAGCATTTT.

The genes are TRBV3-1 (or the pseudogene TRBV3-2) and TRBJ2-1; possibly TRBD1 for D (7 bases). This CDR3 is built from 16 residues. V was shortened by 5 bases and J by 5 bases, with 19 bases between the two germline ends. From germline, CDR1 is LGHDT and CDR2 YNNKEL (reference sequence). The CDR3 is CASSSRGRGDHNEQFF. The CDR3 DNA reads as TGTGCCAGCAGCTCAAGGGGGCGGGGAGACCACAATGAGCAGTTCTTC.

The rearrangement uses TRBV7-8 and TRBJ2-6, with TRBD1 matching 9 bases. Trimming cost V 5 bases and J 2 bases; bases outside gene matches: 1. The germline gives CDR1 SGHVS, CDR2 FQNEAQ. The CDR3 has 15 residues. This chain's CDR3 is CASSRTGAGANVLTF. CDR3 nucleotides: TGTGCCAGCAGCCGGACAGGGGCTGGGGCCAACGTCCTGACTTTC.

The chain is built from TRBV12-3 or TRBV12-4 and TRBJ1-2; 7 bases align to TRBD1. Losses at the gene ends were 5 bases for V and 7 bases for J; bases not matched to a gene: 4. This CDR3 is built from 12 residues. For the CDR3, the DNA is TGTGCCAGCAGTCGACAGGGCTCTGGCTACACCTTC. Its protein is CASSRQGSGYTF.

The V call is TRBV19, the J call TRBJ1-5; D gene ambiguous. The CDR3 has 12 amino acids. Trimming removed 0 bases at V and 10 bases at J, with 7 bases between. Germline lookup yields CDR1 LNHDA and CDR2 SQIVND (reference sequence). The CDR3 protein is CASSIDRGPQHF. The CDR3 DNA reads as TGTGCCAGTAGTATAGATCGGGGACCCCAGCATTTT.

This clone turned up a few times. V and J are TRBV19 and TRBJ2-2; tentatively, D is TRBD1 (6 bases). This CDR3 has 11 residues. The germline V and J ends were trimmed by 8 bases and 6 bases, with 7 bases remaining between them. CDR1 is LNHDA, CDR2 SQIVND, per germline (reference sequence). In DNA form, the CDR3 reads TGTGCCAGTTACAGGGCCGGGGAGCTGTTTTTT. Translation gives CASYRAGELFF.

The CDR3 DNA follows: TGTGCCAGCAGCGGGAGGGGAGTCTACGAGCAGTACTTC. It encodes CASSGRGVYEQYF. The rearrangement links TRBV3-1 (or the pseudogene TRBV3-2) to TRBJ2-7; 7 nucleotides match TRBD2. With 5 bases clipped from V and 3 bases from J, the junction kept 4 bases outside the gene matches. Germline-derived CDR1 and CDR2 are LGHDT and YNNKEL (reference sequence). The CDR3 covers 13 residues.

This chain connects TRBV24-1 to TRBJ2-7; 8 nucleotides line up with TRBD1. V shed 6 bases and J 5 bases; nucleotides not matched to a gene: 11. The CDR3 extends over 15 amino acids. Per germline, CDR1 KGHDR and CDR2 SFDVKD. The CDR3 loop is CATSTGWTGLDEQYF. CDR3 in DNA: TGTGCCACCAGTACTGGCTGGACAGGGTTGGACGAGCAGTACTTC.

The chain joins TRBV11-2 to TRBJ2-2; 8 nucleotides match TRBD2. The trim removed 5 bases at V and 4 bases at J, leaving 15 bases unmatched. There are 18 residues in the CDR3. Germline lookup yields CDR1 SGHAT and CDR2 FQNNGV. CDR3 bases: TGTGCCAGCAGCCCAAGAGGTAGTGGGACTAGTGTCACCGGGGAGCTGTTTTTT. This codes for CASSPRGSGTSVTGELFF.